These 5 T cell receptor beta chains originate from one sample sequenced in a study of blood T cell repertoires in COVID-19. Generated by immunoSEQ multiplex PCR, the TCRdb table keeps only in-frame clones and is missing some. The sample holds around 35,000 clones; around nine tenths are singletons and the top ten take 60% to 80%. Sequencing was carried out using peripheral blood. The receptors derive from a man aged 70 or older with acute or convalescent COVID-19.

The chain joins TRBV11-2 to TRBJ2-2; D not resolved. Trimming pared 5 bases from V and 4 bases from J, leaving 14 bases between. This CDR3 spans 15 amino acids. Germline V gene data show CDR1 as SGHAT and CDR2 as FQNNGV. CDR3 sequence: CASSAQYEVTGELFF. In nucleotides, the CDR3 is TGTGCCAGCAGCGCGCAGTACGAGGTCACCGGGGAGCTGTTTTTT.

The chain recombines TRBV30 with TRBJ1-5, with TRBD1 identical over 10 bases. Germline CDR1 is GTSNPN and CDR2 is SVGIG (reference sequence). V was pared by 1 base and J by 0 bases, with 9 bases of the junction left unmatched. This CDR3 has 18 residues. The CDR3 protein is CAWSGDRGFIYSNQPQHF. The CDR3 region has the DNA TGTGCCTGGAGTGGGGACAGGGGATTCATCTATAGCAATCAGCCCCAGCATTTT. Combining the CDR3 with reference TRBV30 and TRBJ1-5 gives the whole variable domain SQTIHQWPATLVQPVGSPLSLECTVEGTSNPNLYWYRQAAGRGLQLLFYSVGIGQISSEVPQNLSASRPQDRQFILSSKKLLLSDSGFYLCAWSGDRGFIYSNQPQHFGDGTRLSIL.

This chain joins TRBV4-3 and TRBJ1-6; the D gene is possibly TRBD1 (5 bases). CDR3 size: 15 residues. CDR1 is LGHNA and CDR2 is YSLEER in the germline V gene. V lost 0 bases to trimming and J lost 7 bases, with 10 bases between them. The CDR3 DNA reads TGCGCCAGCAGCCAAGAGATGGGGCGGAATTCACCCCTCCACTTT. Translation gives CASSQEMGRNSPLHF.

The rearrangement uses TRBV21-1 and TRBJ1-5; the DNA was not used to check the table's D call, TRBD1. TRBV21-1 is shown as a pseudogene. The CDR3 consists of 14 residues. The DNA of the CDR3 is TGTGCCAGCAGCAACGGGACAGACAATCAGCCCCAGCATTTT. Its translation is CASSNGTDNQPQHF.

The rearrangement uses TRBV18 and TRBJ1-3, with 8 bases matching TRBD1. Germline loops: CDR1 KGHSH, CDR2 LQKENI. This CDR3 contains 16 residues. Losses at the gene ends were 5 bases for V and 4 bases for J; bases not matched to a gene: 10. CDR3 sequence (DNA): TGTGCCAGCTCATCCGCAGGGGGCGCAACAGGAAACACCATATATTTT. Translating gives CASSSAGGATGNTIYF.